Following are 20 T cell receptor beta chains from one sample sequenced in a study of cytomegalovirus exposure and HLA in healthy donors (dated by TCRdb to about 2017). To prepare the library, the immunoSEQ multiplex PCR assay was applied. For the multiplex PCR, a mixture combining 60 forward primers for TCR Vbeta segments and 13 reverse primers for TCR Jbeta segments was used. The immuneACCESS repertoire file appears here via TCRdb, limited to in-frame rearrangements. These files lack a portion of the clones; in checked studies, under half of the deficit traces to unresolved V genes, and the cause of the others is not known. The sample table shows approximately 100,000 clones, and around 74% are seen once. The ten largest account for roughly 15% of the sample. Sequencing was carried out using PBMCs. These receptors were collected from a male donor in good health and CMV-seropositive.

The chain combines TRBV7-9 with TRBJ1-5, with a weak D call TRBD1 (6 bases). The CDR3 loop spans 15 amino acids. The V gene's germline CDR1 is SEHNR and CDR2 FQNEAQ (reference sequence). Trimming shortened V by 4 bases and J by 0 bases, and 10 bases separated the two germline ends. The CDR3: CASSSDSNSNQPQHF. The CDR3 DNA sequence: TGTGCCAGCAGCTCGGACAGCAATAGCAATCAGCCCCAGCATTTT.

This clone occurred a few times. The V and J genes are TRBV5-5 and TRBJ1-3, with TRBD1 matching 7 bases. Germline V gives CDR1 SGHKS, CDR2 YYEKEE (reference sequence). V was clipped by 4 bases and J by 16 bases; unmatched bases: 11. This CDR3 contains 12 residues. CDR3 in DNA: TGTGCCAGCAGCGGGGGACAGTTTGTGTCGTATTTT. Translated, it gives CASSGGQFVSYF. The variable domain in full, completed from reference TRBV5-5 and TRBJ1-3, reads DAGVTQSPTHLIKTRGQQVTLRCSPISGHKSVSWYQQVLGQGPQFIFQYYEKEERGRGNFPDRFSARQFPNYSSELNVNALLLGDSALYLCASSGGQFVSYFGEGSWLTVV.

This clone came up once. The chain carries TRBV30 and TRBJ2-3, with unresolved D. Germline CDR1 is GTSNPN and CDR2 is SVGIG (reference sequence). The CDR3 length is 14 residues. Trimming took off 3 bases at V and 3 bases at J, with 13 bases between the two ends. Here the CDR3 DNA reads TGTGCCTGGAGACACAGATTAAGGACAGATACGCAGTATTTT. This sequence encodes CAWRHRLRTDTQYF.

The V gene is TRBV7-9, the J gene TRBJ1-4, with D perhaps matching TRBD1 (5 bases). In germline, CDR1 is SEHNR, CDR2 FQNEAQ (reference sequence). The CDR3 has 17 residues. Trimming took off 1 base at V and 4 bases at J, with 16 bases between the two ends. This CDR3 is CASSLEGGGAGNEKLFF. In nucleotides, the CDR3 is TGTGCCAGCAGCTTAGAAGGAGGAGGGGCGGGTAATGAAAAACTGTTTTTT.

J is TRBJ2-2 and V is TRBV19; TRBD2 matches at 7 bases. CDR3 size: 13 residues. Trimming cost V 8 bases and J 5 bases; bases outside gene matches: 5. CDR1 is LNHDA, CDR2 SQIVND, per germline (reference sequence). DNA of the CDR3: TGTGCCAGTTTTGGACTAGGGACCGGGGAGCTGTTTTTT. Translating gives CASFGLGTGELFF.

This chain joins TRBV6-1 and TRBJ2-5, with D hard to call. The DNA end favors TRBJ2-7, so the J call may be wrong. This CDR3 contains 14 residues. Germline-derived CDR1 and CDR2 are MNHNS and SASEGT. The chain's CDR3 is CASSALPSSYEQYF. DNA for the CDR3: TGTGCCAGCAGTGCCCTCCCGAGCTCCTACGAGCAGTACTTC.

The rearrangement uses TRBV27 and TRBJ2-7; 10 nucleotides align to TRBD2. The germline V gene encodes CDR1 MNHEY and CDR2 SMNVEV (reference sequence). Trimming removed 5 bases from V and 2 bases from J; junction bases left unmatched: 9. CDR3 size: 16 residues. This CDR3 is CASSRGELAGPYEQYF. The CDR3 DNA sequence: TGTGCCAGCAGTAGGGGGGAACTAGCGGGGCCCTACGAGCAGTACTTC.

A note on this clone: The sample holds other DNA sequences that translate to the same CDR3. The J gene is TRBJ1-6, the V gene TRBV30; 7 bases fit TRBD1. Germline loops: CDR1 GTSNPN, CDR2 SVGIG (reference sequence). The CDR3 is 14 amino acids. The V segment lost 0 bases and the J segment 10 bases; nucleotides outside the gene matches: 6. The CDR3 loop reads CAWSVRQGGSPLHF. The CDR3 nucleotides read TGTGCCTGGAGTGTACGACAGGGAGGATCACCCCTCCACTTT.

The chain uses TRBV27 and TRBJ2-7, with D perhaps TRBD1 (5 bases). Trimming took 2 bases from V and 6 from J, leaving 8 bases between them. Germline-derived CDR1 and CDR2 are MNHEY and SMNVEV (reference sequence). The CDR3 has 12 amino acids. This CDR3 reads CASSLMGREQYF. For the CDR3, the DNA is TGTGCCAGCAGTTTAATGGGGCGCGAGCAGTACTTC.

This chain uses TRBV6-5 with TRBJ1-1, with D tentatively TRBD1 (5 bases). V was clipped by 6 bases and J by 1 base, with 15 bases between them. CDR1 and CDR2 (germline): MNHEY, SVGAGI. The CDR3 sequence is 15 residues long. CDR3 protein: CASRRMTESNTEAFF. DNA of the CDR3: TGTGCCAGCAGGCGAATGACAGAATCGAACACTGAAGCTTTCTTT.

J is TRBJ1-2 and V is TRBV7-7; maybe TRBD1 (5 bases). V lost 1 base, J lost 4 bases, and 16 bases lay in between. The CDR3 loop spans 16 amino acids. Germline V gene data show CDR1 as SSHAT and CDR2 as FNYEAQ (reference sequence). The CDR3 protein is CASSLGGLTLLYGYTF. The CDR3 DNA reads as TGTGCCAGCAGCTTAGGGGGACTAACACTACTCTATGGCTACACCTTC.

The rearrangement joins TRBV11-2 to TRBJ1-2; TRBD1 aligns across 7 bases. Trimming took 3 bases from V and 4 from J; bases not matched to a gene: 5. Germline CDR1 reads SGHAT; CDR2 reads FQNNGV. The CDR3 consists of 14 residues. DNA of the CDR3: TGTGCCAGCAGCTTGGGGACAGTTGGCTATGGCTACACCTTC. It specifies CASSLGTVGYGYTF.

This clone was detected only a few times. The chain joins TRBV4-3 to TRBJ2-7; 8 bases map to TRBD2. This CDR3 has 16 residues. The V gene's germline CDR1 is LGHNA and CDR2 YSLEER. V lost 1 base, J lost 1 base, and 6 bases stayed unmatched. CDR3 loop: CASSQGRTSPSYEQYF. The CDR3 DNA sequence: TGCGCCAGCAGCCAAGGAAGGACTAGCCCATCCTACGAGCAGTACTTC.

The CDR3 nucleotides read TGTGCCAGCAGCTTAACTAGCGGGGGTGCCAATGAGCAGTTCTTC. Its translation: CASSLTSGGANEQFF. The J gene is TRBJ2-1, the V gene TRBV5-4; 11 bases are a match to TRBD2. Germline values: CDR1 SGHNT, CDR2 YYREEE (reference sequence). This CDR3 is 15 amino acids long. Trimming removed 2 bases from V and 6 bases from J; junction bases left unmatched: 4.

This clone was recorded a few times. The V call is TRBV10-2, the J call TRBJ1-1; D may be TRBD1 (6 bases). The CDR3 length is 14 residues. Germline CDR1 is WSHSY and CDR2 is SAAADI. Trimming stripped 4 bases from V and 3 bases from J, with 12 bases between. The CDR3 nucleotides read TGCGCCAGCAGTGTACAGGGTGCGGACACTGAAGCTTTCTTT. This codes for CASSVQGADTEAFF.

In nucleotides, the CDR3 is TGTGCCAGCAGCTCCCGCCTAGGGGTCGGAAACACCATATATTTT. It specifies CASSSRLGVGNTIYF. This sequence joins TRBV9 and TRBJ1-3; possible D gene TRBD1, 5 bases. V lost 4 bases and J 4 bases, leaving 15 bases between the germline ends. Looked up from germline, CDR1 is SGDLS and CDR2 is YYNGEE. CDR3 size: 15 residues.

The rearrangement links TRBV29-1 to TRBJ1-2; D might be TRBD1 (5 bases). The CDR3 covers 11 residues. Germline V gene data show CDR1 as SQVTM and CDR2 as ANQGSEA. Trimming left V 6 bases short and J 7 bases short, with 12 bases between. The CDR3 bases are TGCAGCGTGGTCAGGGCTGGTGGCTACACCTTC. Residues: CSVVRAGGYTF.

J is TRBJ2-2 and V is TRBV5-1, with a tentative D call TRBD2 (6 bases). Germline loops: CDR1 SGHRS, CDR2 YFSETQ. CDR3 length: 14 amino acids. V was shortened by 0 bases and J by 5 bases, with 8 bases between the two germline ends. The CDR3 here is CASSLDGGTGELFF. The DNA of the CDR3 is TGCGCCAGCAGCTTGGATGGGGGGACCGGGGAGCTGTTTTTT.

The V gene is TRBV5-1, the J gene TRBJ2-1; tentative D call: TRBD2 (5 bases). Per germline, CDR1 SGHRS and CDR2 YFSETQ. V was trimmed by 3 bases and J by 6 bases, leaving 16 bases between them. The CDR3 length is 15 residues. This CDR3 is CASSSTYDGLNEQFF. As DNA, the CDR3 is TGCGCCAGCAGCTCAACCTACGACGGACTCAATGAGCAGTTCTTC.

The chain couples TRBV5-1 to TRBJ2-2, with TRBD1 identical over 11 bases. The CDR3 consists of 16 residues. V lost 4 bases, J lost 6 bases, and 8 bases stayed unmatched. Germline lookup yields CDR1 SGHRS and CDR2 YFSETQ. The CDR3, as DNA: TGCGCCAGCAGCGTAGGACAGGGGGCTGATTCCGGGGAGCTGTTTTTT. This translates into CASSVGQGADSGELFF. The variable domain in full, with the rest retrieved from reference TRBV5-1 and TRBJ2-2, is KAGVTQTPRYLIKTRGQQVTLSCSPISGHRSVSWYQQTPGQGLQFLFEYFSETQRNKGNFPGRFSGRQFSNSRSEMNVSTLELGDSALYLCASSVGQGADSGELFFGEGSRLTVL.